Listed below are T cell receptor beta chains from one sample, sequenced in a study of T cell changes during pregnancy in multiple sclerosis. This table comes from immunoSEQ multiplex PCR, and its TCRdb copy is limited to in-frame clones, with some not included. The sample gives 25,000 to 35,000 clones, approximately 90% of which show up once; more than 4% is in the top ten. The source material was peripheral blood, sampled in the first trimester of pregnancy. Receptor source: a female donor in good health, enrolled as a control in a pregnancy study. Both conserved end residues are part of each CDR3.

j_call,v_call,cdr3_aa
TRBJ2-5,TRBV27,CASSPRDMVSGPQYF
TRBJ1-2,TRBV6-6,CASSYEVYGGYTF
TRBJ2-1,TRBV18,CASSSQYNEQFF
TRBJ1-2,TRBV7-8,CASSLQGIYGYTF
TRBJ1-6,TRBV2,CASRGGTGGNSPLHF
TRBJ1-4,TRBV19,CASRSRERVKLFF
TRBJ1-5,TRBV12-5,CASGREPGTGGYSNQPQHF
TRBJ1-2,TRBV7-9,CASSHGTDYGYTF
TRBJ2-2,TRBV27,CASSLGLALNTGELFF
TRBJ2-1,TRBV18,CASSPQAAGHEQFF
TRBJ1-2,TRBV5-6,CASSFGTGSIDYTF
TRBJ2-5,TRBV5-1,CASSSRPGGGQETQYF
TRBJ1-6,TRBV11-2,CASSQHLLQGSGNSPLHF
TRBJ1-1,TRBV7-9,CASSFFPLTGGNTEAFF
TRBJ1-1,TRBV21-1,CASSLDSPEAFF
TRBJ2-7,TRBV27,CASSQAGGYEQYF
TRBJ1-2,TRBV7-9,CASSLDGTGGTGGYTF
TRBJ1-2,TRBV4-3,CASSQGGTGTGYTF
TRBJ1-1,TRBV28,CASSTGQAMNTEAFF
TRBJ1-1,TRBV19,CASSPEAGGTEAFF
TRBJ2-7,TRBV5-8,CASSQQGISYEQYF
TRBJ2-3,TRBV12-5,CASGPGQGTDTQYF
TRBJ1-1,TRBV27,CASTQTGGAQDTEAFF
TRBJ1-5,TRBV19,CASSSRDRGVVGNQPQHF
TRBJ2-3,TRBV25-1,CASSPDTDTQYF
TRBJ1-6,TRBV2,CASSRTEGNNSPLHF
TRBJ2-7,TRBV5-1,CASRREPTGEQYF
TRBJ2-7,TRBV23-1,CASSQNSDRRYEQYF
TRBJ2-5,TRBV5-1,CASSLGSQGKETQYF
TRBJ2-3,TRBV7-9,CASSRTSGRAGTDTQYF
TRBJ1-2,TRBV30,CAWSGMTGGDYGYTF
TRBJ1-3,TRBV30,CALMGGTGGNTIYF
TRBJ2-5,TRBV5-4,CASSGRLAGDQETQYF
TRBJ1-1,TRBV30,CAWSAGTTEAFF
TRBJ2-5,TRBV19,CASRSGTGAKETQYF
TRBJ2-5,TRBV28,CASSSRGYETQYF
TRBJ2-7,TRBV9,CASSVDGAGVRFEQYF
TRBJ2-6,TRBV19,CASSIGGGTGANVLTF
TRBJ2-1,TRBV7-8,CASSFLRGIYNEQFF
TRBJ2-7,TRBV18,CASSPTGSGSYEQYF
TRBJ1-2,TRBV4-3,CASSQVEKQHYGYTF
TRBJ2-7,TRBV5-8,CASSWRTPPDEQYF
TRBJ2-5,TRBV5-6,CASSLAPAGGRETQYF
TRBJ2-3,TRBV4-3,CASSQVLPFEDTQYF
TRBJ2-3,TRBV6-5,CASSSGQGALDTQYF
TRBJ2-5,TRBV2,CASSPGTSGRAVETQYF
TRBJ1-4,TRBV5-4,CASSLGTGRNEKLFF
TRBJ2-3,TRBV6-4,CASSDWAGPDTQYF
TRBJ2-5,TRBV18,CASSPGPSYQETQYF
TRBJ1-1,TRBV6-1,CASSLQSGQGSYAFF
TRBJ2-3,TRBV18,CASSQSVSTDTQYF
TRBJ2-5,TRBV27,CASSPLGLAGAHRQETQYF
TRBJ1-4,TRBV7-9,CASSLAVQGAGEKLFF